This entry is about one T cell receptor (beta chain). What it binds is not known. Germline CDR1 is SGHTA and CDR2 is FQGTGA. Trimming removed 5 bases from V and 8 bases from J; junction bases left unmatched: 5. The CDR3 consists of 13 residues. RNA transcripts provided the source from which TCR beta CDR3 regions were amplified. HTBI primers drove first-round RT-PCR of the TCR CDR3. TCRdb recomputed calls from the multiplex PCR reads with MiXCR, one row per CDR3 protein. Altogether 610,000 or so distinct CDR3 sequences are present, 46% being singletons, with the ten largest covering around 7.7%. These data originate in a study of T cells in Graves' hyperthyroidism and ophthalmopathy. Study outcomes and limitations: Expanded thyroid clonotypes (above 0.001) were mostly also found in blood.

Sequencing was carried out using peripheral blood or thyroid tissue (not recorded which). This clonotype was sampled from a woman younger than 35 with Graves' hyperthyroidism. This sequence joins TRBV7-3 and TRBJ1-4; 7 bases agree with TRBD1. CDR3 bases: TGTGCCAGCAGCCCCCTGGACAGGGAAAAACTGTTTTTT. This codes for CASSPLDREKLFF.